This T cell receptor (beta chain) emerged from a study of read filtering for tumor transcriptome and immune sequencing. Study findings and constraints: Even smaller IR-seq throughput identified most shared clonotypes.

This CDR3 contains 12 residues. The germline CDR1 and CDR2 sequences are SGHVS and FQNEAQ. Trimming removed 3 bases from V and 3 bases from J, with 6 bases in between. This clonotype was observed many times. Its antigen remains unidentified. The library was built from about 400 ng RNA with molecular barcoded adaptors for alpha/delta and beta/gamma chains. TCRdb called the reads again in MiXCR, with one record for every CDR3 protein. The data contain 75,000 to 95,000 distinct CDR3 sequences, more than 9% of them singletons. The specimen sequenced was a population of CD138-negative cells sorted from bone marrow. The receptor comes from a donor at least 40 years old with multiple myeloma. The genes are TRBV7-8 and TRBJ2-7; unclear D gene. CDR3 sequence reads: CASSLDHYEQYF. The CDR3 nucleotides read TGTGCCAGCAGCTTGGACCACTACGAGCAGTACTTC.